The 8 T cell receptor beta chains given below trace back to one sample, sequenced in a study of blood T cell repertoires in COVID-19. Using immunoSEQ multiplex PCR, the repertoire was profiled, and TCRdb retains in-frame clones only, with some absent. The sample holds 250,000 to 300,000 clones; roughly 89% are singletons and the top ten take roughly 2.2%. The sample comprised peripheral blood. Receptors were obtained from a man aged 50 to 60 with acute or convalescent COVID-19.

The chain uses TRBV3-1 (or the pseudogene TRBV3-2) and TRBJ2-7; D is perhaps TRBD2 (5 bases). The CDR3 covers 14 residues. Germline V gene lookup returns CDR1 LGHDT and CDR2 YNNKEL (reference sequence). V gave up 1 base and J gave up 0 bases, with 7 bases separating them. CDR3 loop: CASSQAGFSYEQYF. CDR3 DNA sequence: TGTGCCAGCAGCCAAGCGGGGTTCTCCTACGAGCAGTACTTC.

Here the CDR3 DNA reads TGTGCCAGCAGTGAAGCATCCGCGGGGGGGAACCAGCCCCAGCATTTT. Translated: CASSEASAGGNQPQHF. J is TRBJ1-5 and V is TRBV6-1, with D possibly matching TRBD1 (5 bases). V was shortened by 0 bases and J by 7 bases, with 16 bases between the two germline ends. CDR3 length: 16 amino acids. Germline CDR1 and CDR2: MNHNS and SASEGT.

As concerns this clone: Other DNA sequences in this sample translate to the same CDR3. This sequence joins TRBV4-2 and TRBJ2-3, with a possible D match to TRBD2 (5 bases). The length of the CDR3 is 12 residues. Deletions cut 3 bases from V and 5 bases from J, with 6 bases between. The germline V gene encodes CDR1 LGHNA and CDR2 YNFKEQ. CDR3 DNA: TGTGCCAGCAGCCAGGCGGGAGATACGCAGTATTTT. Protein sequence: CASSQAGDTQYF.

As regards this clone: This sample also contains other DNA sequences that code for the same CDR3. Written as DNA, the CDR3 is TGTGCCAGCTCACCTCCCGGGGGGGGCGGGACTGAAGCTTTCTTT. The encoded protein is CASSPPGGGGTEAFF. V gene TRBV18 combines with J gene TRBJ1-1; weak D call: TRBD1 (6 bases). The V gene's germline CDR1 is KGHSH and CDR2 LQKENI. CDR3 size: 15 residues. V was clipped by 3 bases and J by 5 bases, with 16 bases between them.

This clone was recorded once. Here the CDR3 reads CASSFRGYDGTEAFF. The CDR3 nucleotides read TGTGCCAGCAGCTTTCGAGGGTATGATGGCACTGAAGCTTTCTTT. V gene TRBV7-2 combines with J gene TRBJ1-1, with D unresolved. V lost 3 bases and J lost 4, with 15 bases in between. The CDR3 sequence is 15 residues long. Germline lookup yields CDR1 SGHTA and CDR2 FQGNSA. The full variable domain, rest sourced from reference TRBV7-2 and TRBJ1-1, is GAGVSQSPSNKVTEKGKDVELRCDPISGHTALYWYRQSLGQGLEFLIYFQGNSAPDKSGLPSDRFSAERTGGSVSTLTIQRTQQEDSAVYLCASSFRGYDGTEAFFGQGTRLTVV.

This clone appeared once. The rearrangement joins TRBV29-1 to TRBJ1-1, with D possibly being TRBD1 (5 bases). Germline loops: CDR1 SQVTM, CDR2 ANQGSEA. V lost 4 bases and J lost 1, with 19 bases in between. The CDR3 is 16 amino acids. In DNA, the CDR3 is TGCAGCGTTGTAGGTAGGACACTTAGTGGGAACACTGAAGCTTTCTTT. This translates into CSVVGRTLSGNTEAFF.

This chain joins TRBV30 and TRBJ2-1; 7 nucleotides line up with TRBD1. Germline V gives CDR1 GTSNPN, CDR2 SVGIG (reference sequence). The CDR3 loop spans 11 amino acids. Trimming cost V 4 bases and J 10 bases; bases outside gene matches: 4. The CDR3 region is CAWKGANEQFF. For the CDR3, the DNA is TGTGCCTGGAAGGGGGCCAACGAGCAGTTCTTC.

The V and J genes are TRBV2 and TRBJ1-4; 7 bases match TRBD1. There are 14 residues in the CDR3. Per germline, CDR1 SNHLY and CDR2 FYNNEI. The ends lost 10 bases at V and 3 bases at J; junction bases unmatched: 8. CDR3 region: CATKTGQANEKLFF. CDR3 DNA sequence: TGTGCCACCAAGACAGGGCAGGCTAATGAAAAACTGTTTTTT.